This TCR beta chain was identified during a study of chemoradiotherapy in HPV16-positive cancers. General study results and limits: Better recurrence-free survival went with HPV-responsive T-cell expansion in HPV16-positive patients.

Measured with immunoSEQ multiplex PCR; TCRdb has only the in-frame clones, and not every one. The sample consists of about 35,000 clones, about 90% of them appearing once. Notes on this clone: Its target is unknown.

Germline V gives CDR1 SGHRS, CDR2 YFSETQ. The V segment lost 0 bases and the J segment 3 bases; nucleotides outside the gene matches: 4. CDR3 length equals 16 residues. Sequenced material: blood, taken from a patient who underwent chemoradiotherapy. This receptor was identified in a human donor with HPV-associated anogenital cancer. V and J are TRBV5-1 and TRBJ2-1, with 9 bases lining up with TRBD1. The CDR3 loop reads CASSLETGGYYNEQFF. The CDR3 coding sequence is TGCGCCAGCAGCTTGGAGACAGGGGGATACTACAATGAGCAGTTCTTC.